This T cell receptor (beta chain) was observed in a study of glioma-infiltrating T cells. This CDR3 has 14 amino acids. V was pared by 2 bases and J by 4 bases, with 4 bases of the junction left unmatched. Germline lookup yields CDR1 DFQATT and CDR2 SNEGSKA (reference sequence). This clonotype came up many times. Antigen specificity is unknown. TCR alpha and beta CDR3 regions were amplified from RNA using iRepertoire nested multiplex PCR. Input was roughly 95-450 ng of tissue mRNA or PBMC total RNA. TCRdb passed the multiplex PCR reads through MiXCR, listing each CDR3 protein once. The table has about 45,000 distinct CDR3 sequences, 20% to 25% seen once. Overall study results and limits: Above-expected tissue-blood divergence occurred in all gliomas, most in low-grade ones.

Sample: glioma tissue, nonneoplastic brain tissue, or PBMCs (not recorded which). The rearrangement links TRBV20-1 to TRBJ2-7, with TRBD2 matching 11 bases. This receptor was taken from a human donor with low-grade glioma or glioblastoma, undergoing nonglioma brain surgery, or in good health (not recorded which). CDR3 residues: CSARLTSGVYEQYF. CDR3 in DNA: TGCAGTGCTAGACTGACTAGCGGGGTGTACGAGCAGTACTTC.